One T cell receptor beta chain is described in this entry. This sample is part of a study of blood T cell repertoires in COVID-19. Study at large: Italy, Spain and the United States were the sources of the convalescent and acute COVID-19 samples. Sources were T cells, B-cell-depleted T cells, or PBMCs; the material itself was cDNA or gDNA.

Methods used by the authors: It was from reference gene primer amplification that nucleated cell counts were estimated. The assay was immunoSEQ multiplex PCR, and TCRdb's table has in-frame clones only and misses some. From that table come the V and J calls and clone size; the DNA was used to work out D and trimming. The sample has around 70,000 clones, roughly three quarters seen once. Material for sequencing was peripheral blood. This TCR came from a man aged 65-85 years with acute or convalescent COVID-19.

The DNA of the CDR3 is TGCGCCAGCAGCCAAGATGGCCAGGGGTTGCCCCAGCATTTT. It codes for CASSQDGQGLPQHF. V and J are TRBV4-1 and TRBJ1-5, with D maybe TRBD1 (6 bases). Trimming shortened V by 0 bases and J by 9 bases, and 12 bases separated the two germline ends. CDR3 length: 14 residues. Germline V gene data show CDR1 as MGHRA and CDR2 as YSYEKL.